These T cell receptor beta chains were read from a single sample in a study of long-term antiretroviral therapy in people with HIV. Using immunoSEQ multiplex PCR, the repertoire was profiled, and TCRdb retains in-frame clones only, with some absent. The table lists 25,000 to 30,000 clones, approximately 90% of them singletons. This specimen was unsorted PBMCs, taken 1.8 years after starting antiretroviral therapy. The receptors derive from a woman aged 18 to 35 with HIV. Each CDR3 is given without its conserved first and last residue.

j_gene: TRBJ1-4; v_gene: TRBV5-1; CDR3aa: ASSLATGTGSEKLF
j_gene: TRBJ2-5; v_gene: TRBV7-7; CDR3aa: ASSSGRAQETQY
j_gene: TRBJ1-1; v_gene: TRBV28; CDR3aa: ASSAQFMNTEAF
j_gene: TRBJ1-1; v_gene: TRBV7-3; CDR3aa: ASSLTGKRTEAF
j_gene: TRBJ2-1; v_gene: TRBV18; CDR3aa: ASSPDASSYNEQF
j_gene: TRBJ2-7; v_gene: TRBV4-3; CDR3aa: ASSQGPTYEQY
j_gene: TRBJ2-2; v_gene: TRBV7-2; CDR3aa: ASSLARVMSTGELF
j_gene: TRBJ2-5; v_gene: TRBV7-2; CDR3aa: ASSLGSREGRAQY
j_gene: TRBJ2-1; v_gene: TRBV6-5; CDR3aa: ASSNGTPRDEQF
j_gene: TRBJ1-1; v_gene: TRBV5-1; CDR3aa: ASSIGQANTEAF
j_gene: TRBJ2-2; v_gene: TRBV7-2; CDR3aa: ASSPGGNTGELF
j_gene: TRBJ2-7; v_gene: TRBV7-9; CDR3aa: ASSLTPAYSYEQY
j_gene: TRBJ2-7; v_gene: TRBV25-1; CDR3aa: ASSGVGGGPYEQY
j_gene: TRBJ1-2; v_gene: TRBV5-4; CDR3aa: ASSLYKGYGYT
j_gene: TRBJ2-7; v_gene: TRBV9; CDR3aa: ASSVTGEGEQH
j_gene: TRBJ1-2; v_gene: TRBV18; CDR3aa: ASSARGQGSDGYT
j_gene: TRBJ2-7; v_gene: TRBV28; CDR3aa: ASTPDSSYEQY
j_gene: TRBJ2-3; v_gene: TRBV5-1; CDR3aa: ASSLERASTDTQY
j_gene: TRBJ2-5; v_gene: TRBV28; CDR3aa: ASSLFGQLETQY
j_gene: TRBJ2-7; v_gene: TRBV7-6; CDR3aa: ASSLVGTSGRSAHEQY
j_gene: TRBJ1-6; v_gene: TRBV7-2; CDR3aa: ASSSDRNSPLH
j_gene: TRBJ2-1; v_gene: TRBV9; CDR3aa: ASSVEQPYNEQF
j_gene: TRBJ2-7; v_gene: TRBV6-1; CDR3aa: ATGTGPDYEQY
j_gene: TRBJ1-5; v_gene: TRBV9; CDR3aa: ASSPNSANQPQH
j_gene: TRBJ1-1; v_gene: TRBV7-6; CDR3aa: ASGLSRNTEAF
j_gene: TRBJ2-1; v_gene: TRBV19; CDR3aa: ASSLQGSGRHNEQF
j_gene: TRBJ1-2; v_gene: TRBV7-3; CDR3aa: ASSLGPDRGVGLRYT
j_gene: TRBJ1-2; v_gene: TRBV25-1; CDR3aa: ASSVQGQAYGYT
j_gene: TRBJ2-2; v_gene: TRBV5-1; CDR3aa: ASSPNTGELF
j_gene: TRBJ2-2; v_gene: TRBV11-2; CDR3aa: ASSPGGQDTGELF
j_gene: TRBJ2-1; v_gene: TRBV19; CDR3aa: ASTQLAGVGNEQF
j_gene: TRBJ2-1; v_gene: TRBV27; CDR3aa: ASSFLAENEQF
j_gene: TRBJ1-3; v_gene: TRBV5-1; CDR3aa: ASSLTDSGHTIY